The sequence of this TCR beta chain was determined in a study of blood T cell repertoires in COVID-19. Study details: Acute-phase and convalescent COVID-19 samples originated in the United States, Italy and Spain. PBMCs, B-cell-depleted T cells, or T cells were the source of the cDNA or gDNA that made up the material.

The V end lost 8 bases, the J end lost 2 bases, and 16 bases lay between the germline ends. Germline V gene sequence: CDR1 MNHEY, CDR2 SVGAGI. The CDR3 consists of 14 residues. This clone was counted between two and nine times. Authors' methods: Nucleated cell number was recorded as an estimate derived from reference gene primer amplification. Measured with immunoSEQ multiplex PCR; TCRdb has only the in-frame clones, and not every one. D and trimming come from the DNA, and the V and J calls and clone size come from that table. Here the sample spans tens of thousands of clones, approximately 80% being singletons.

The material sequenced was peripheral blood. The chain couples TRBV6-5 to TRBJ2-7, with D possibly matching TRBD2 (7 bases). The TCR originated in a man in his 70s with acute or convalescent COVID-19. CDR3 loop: CASSREGGPYEQYF. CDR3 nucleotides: TGTGCCAGCTCAAGGGAGGGGGGACCCTACGAGCAGTACTTC.